This is a list of T cell receptor beta chains from one sample in a study of T-cell reconstitution after alpha-beta-depleted transplantation in children. Each CDR3 protein gets one entry after TCRdb re-called the PCR reads with MiXCR. The table includes roughly 570,000 distinct CDR3 sequences, 25% to 30% detected once. Material: PBMCs, obtained before TCRalphabeta/CD19-depleted stem cell transplant. The receptors were sampled from a boy younger than two with Wiskott-Aldrich syndrome, due to receive a stem cell transplant. Each CDR3 is given with its conserved first and last residue. A D gene is named only where the DNA matches it firmly. Some rows have no size entry. The others give once, few or many, or a class for an expanded clone.

v_call	d_call	clone_size	j_call	cdr3_nt	cdr3_aa
TRBV12-3/TRBV12-4	TRBD1	.	TRBJ2-1	TGTGCCAGCAGCCCTAAGGGGACAGGGGGTTGGGATGAGCAGTTCTTC	CASSPKGTGGWDEQFF
TRBV10-3	.	few	TRBJ2-1	TGTGCCATCAGTGATCTTGTCGGGACCCGTCCTCAGTTCTTC	CAISDLVGTRPQFF
TRBV4-2	TRBD1	.	TRBJ2-1	TGTGCCAGCAGTCAGGTCCCGGGACAGTGGGATGGGTTGGGGGAGCAGTTCTTC	CASSQVPGQWDGLGEQFF
TRBV12-3/TRBV12-4	.	many	TRBJ2-7	TGTGCCAGCAGCTTAGTCTCCTACGAGCAGTACTTC	CASSLVSYEQYF
TRBV12-3/TRBV12-4	TRBD1	few	TRBJ2-5	TGTGCCAGCAGTTCCAGGCTAACAGGGGCAGAGACCCAGTACTTC	CASSSRLTGAETQYF
TRBV20-1	.	.	TRBJ2-3	TGCAGTGCTAGCGATGGTACGGATACGCAGTATTTT	CSASDGTDTQYF
TRBV7-8	.	.	TRBJ1-1	TGTGCCAGCAGCTTAGGAACTCTACCCCCATTGAACACTGAAGCTTTCTTT	CASSLGTLPPLNTEAFF
TRBV7-2	.	.	TRBJ2-2	TGTGCCAGCAGCTTAGCACGGCCAGCTCTAAACACCGGGGAGCTGTTTTTT	CASSLARPALNTGELFF
TRBV4-2	.	.	TRBJ1-1	TGTGCCAGCGGCGTCTGGACAGTCTCGAACACTGAAGCTTTCTTT	CASGVWTVSNTEAFF
TRBV20-1	.	.	TRBJ1-2	TGCAGTGCTAGCAGGGAGGCCTACACCTTC	CSASREAYTF
TRBV5-1	.	.	TRBJ2-3	TGCGCCAGCAGCTTGCCAGTGATGGATACGCAGTATTTT	CASSLPVMDTQYF
TRBV4-2	TRBD2	.	TRBJ2-1	TGTGCCAGCAGCCAAGATCCCGGGACTAGCTTCAATGAGCAGTTCTTC	CASSQDPGTSFNEQFF
TRBV6-1	.	.	TRBJ1-1	TGTGCCAGCAGATCCAAGACAGTGAACACTGAAGCTTTCTTT	CASRSKTVNTEAFF
TRBV6-1	.	.	TRBJ2-1	TGTGCCAGCAGTGAACTCCAGGGGTCCCTCTACAATGAGCAGTTCTTC	CASSELQGSLYNEQFF
TRBV5-1	.	few	TRBJ2-5	TGCGCCAGCAGAAGACAGGAAAAAGAGACCCAGTACTTC	CASRRQEKETQYF
TRBV5-1	TRBD2	.	TRBJ2-7	TGCGCCAGCAGCTTCGTTGGGGCGGGAGTCGAGCAGTACTTC	CASSFVGAGVEQYF
TRBV19	.	.	TRBJ2-1	TGTGCCAGTAGTCCCCTACAGGGAGGCTCCCCTTGGTACAATGAGCAGTTCTTC	CASSPLQGGSPWYNEQFF
TRBV5-1	TRBD1	.	TRBJ2-1	TGCGCCAGCAGCGATTCCGGGACAGGGTTATACAATGAGCAGTTCTTC	CASSDSGTGLYNEQFF
TRBV10-3	TRBD1	.	TRBJ1-4	TGTGCCATCAGTGGGGACAGGGGGCCTGAAAAACTGTTTTTT	CAISGDRGPEKLFF
TRBV5-1	.	few	TRBJ2-7	TGCGCCAGCAATCTGGGCGGACCGGGCTACGAGCAGTACTTC	CASNLGGPGYEQYF
TRBV7-9	.	.	TRBJ1-6	TGTGCCAGCAGCTTAGGCCAGACGATTACACCCCTCCACTTT	CASSLGQTITPLHF
TRBV10-3	TRBD1	.	TRBJ1-3	TGTGCCATGAGCCGGGACAGGGTAAACACCATATATTTT	CAMSRDRVNTIYF
TRBV5-1	.	few	TRBJ2-1	TGCGCCAGCAGCTCGATGTATAGACGGGAGTCTAGGAATGAGCAGTTCTTC	CASSSMYRRESRNEQFF
TRBV7-2	.	.	TRBJ1-6	TGTGCCAGCAGCTTACTCGTAACAGGGCCCTCACCCCTCCACTTT	CASSLLVTGPSPLHF
TRBV2	.	once	TRBJ2-5	TGTGCCAGCAGTGAAGCGTGGCTAGGGGAGACCCAGTACTTC	CASSEAWLGETQYF
TRBV28	.	few	TRBJ1-3	TGTGCCAGCAGTTCTATTGCCGGGACAAAAACGGACACCATATATTTT	CASSSIAGTKTDTIYF
TRBV7-2	TRBD1	few	TRBJ1-1	TGTGCCAGCAGCTTCAGACAGGGGGCGAACACTGAAGCTTTCTTT	CASSFRQGANTEAFF
TRBV20-1	.	.	TRBJ2-3	TGCAGTGCTAGAGGGGGGACAACCTATCGCACAGATACGCAGTATTTT	CSARGGTTYRTDTQYF
TRBV7-9	TRBD1	.	TRBJ1-2	TGTGCCAGCAGCGGAGGACAGGGGGCCGGCTATGGCTACACCTTC	CASSGGQGAGYGYTF
TRBV4-1	.	.	TRBJ2-4	TGCGCCAGCAGCCAAGAGAACCAGGTAGCCAAAAACATTCAGTACTTC	CASSQENQVAKNIQYF
TRBV2	TRBD2	.	TRBJ2-7	TGTGCCAGCAGTGAAACGGGAGGGCCCTACGAGCAGTACTTC	CASSETGGPYEQYF
TRBV10-3	TRBD1	.	TRBJ2-7	TGTGCCATCGGGACAGGGCAGTACGAGCAGTACTTC	CAIGTGQYEQYF
TRBV5-8	.	.	TRBJ2-7	TGTGCCAGCAGCTTCGGGAGCCTCTCCTACGAGCAGTACTTC	CASSFGSLSYEQYF
TRBV10-1	.	.	TRBJ2-1	TGCGCCAGCAGTGACGGGAGAATCTTTAACAATGAGCAGTTCTTC	CASSDGRIFNNEQFF
TRBV13	TRBD1	few	TRBJ2-7	TGTGCCAGCAGCTTAGGGGGACAGTACCTATACGAGCAGTACTTC	CASSLGGQYLYEQYF
TRBV20-1	TRBD2	few	TRBJ2-4	TGCAGTGCTGGACTTGAGACTAGCGGACTAGCCAAAAACATTCAGTACTTC	CSAGLETSGLAKNIQYF
TRBV28	.	many	TRBJ1-5	TGTGCCAGCTTGAGGGATTACAATCAGCCCCAGCATTTT	CASLRDYNQPQHF
TRBV15	.	.	TRBJ2-1	TGTGCCACCAGCAGAGATCGGAATGGGGGTGGGAATGAGCAGTTCTTC	CATSRDRNGGGNEQFF
TRBV11-2	.	.	TRBJ2-7	TGTGCCAGCAGCTTAGGGGGCGGGAAGCAGTACTTC	CASSLGGGKQYF
TRBV20-1	.	.	TRBJ2-5	TGCAGTGCTAGAAAGGTGATCGAGACCCAGTACTTC	CSARKVIETQYF
TRBV7-2	.	.	TRBJ1-5	TGTGCCAGCAGCAGTCAACGAAGGCAGCCCCAGCATTTT	CASSSQRRQPQHF